Sequencing of this T cell receptor beta chain was carried out in a study of shared clonotypes between healthy human individuals. Each subset's genomic DNA was shared equally among a number of immunoSEQ plates. Profiling relied on immunoSEQ multiplex PCR, and the TCRdb table lists in-frame clones only, not all of them. The data contain more than 1,200,000 clones, 98% to 99% of them singletons. CDR3 size: 14 residues. Germline lookup yields CDR1 GTSNPN and CDR2 SVGIG (reference sequence). V lost 2 bases and J lost 4; bases outside the gene matches: 6. On this clone itself: The antigen remains unidentified.

The investigators split CD4+ cells into a CD45RA+ naive subset and a CD45RA-negative memory subset. Study-wide results and caveats: Measured sharing among donors was expected to vary with sequencing depth. Non-shared clonotypes were found to have lower generation probabilities than the clonotypes that were shared by all four of the sorted-subset donors.

The genes are TRBV30 and TRBJ1-2, with TRBD1 matching 8 bases. The sample consisted of naive CD4+ T cells sorted from blood. The subset denotes: CD45RA+ positively selected. The sequence derives from a man aged 30 to 39 in good health. The CDR3 sequence: CAWSTGQGGYGYTF. The CDR3 DNA follows: TGTGCCTGGAGTACCGGACAGGGTGGCTATGGCTACACCTTC.